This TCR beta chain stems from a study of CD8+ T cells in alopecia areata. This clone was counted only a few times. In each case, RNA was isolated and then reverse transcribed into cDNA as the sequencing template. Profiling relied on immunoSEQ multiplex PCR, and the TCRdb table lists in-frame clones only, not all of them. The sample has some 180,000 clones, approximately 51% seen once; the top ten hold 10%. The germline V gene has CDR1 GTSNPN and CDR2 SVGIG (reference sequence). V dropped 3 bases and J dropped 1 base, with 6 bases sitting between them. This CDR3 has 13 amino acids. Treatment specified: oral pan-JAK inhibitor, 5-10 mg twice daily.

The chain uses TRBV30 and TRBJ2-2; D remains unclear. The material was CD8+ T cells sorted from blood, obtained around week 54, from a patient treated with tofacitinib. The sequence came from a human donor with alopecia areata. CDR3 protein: CAWRALNTGELFF. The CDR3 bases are TGTGCCTGGAGGGCACTGAACACCGGGGAGCTGTTTTTT.